This entry describes one T cell receptor beta chain. Donors showed nominal health when sampled, although they likely had unrecorded immune exposures. The PCR made use of 60 Vbeta and 13 Jbeta primers. Sequenced by immunoSEQ multiplex PCR; TCRdb stores in-frame clones only, minus some. The data show about 140,000 clones, 65% to 70% seen once. Looked up from germline, CDR1 is SGHRS and CDR2 is YFSETQ. The trim removed 3 bases at V and 1 base at J, leaving 2 bases unmatched. The CDR3 is made up of 15 amino acids. This entry is derived from a study of cytomegalovirus exposure and HLA in healthy donors. The clonotype originates from a man aged 30 to 39 in good health and CMV-seropositive. Source material: PBMCs. This chain connects TRBV5-1 to TRBJ2-2; the match to TRBD2 covers 8 bases. The CDR3: CASSSSGLNTGELFF. The CDR3 DNA reads as TGCGCCAGCAGCTCTAGCGGGCTGAACACCGGGGAGCTGTTTTTT.